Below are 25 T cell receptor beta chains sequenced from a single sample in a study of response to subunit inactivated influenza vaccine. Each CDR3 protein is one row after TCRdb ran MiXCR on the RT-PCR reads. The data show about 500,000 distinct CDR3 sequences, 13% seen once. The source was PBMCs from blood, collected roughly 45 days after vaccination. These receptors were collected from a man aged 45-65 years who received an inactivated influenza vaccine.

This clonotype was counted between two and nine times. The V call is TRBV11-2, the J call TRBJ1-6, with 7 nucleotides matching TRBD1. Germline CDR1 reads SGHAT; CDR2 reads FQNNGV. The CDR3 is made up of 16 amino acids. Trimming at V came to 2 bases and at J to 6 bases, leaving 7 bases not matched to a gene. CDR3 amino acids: CASSLLRQGFNSPLHF. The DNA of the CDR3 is TGTGCCAGCAGCTTATTACGACAGGGCTTTAATTCACCCCTCCACTTT.

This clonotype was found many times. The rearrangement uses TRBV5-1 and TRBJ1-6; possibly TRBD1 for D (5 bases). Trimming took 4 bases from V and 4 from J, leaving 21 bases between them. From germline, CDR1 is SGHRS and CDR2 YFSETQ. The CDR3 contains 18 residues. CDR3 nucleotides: TGCGCCAGCAGCCGCAGGGCCCTGCGGGGAGATTATAATTCACCCCTCCACTTT. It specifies CASSRRALRGDYNSPLHF.

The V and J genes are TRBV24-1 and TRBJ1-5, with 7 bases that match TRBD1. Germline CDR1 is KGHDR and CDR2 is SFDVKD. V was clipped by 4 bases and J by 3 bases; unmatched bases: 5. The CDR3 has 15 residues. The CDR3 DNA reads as TGTGCCACCAGTGAAGAGGGGGCAACCAATCAGCCCCAGCATTTT. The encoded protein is CATSEEGATNQPQHF.

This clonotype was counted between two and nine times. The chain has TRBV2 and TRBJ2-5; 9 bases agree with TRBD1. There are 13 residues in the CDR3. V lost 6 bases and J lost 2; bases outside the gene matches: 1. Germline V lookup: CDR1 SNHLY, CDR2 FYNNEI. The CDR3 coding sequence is TGTGCCAGCAGGGGACAGGGACAAGAGACCCAGTACTTC. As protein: CASRGQGQETQYF. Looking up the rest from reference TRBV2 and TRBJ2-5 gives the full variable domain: EPEVTQTPSHQVTQMGQEVILRCVPISNHLYFYWYRQILGQKVEFLVSFYNNEISEKSEIFDDQFSVERPDGSNFTLKIRSTKLEDSAMYFCASRGQGQETQYFGPGTRLLVL.

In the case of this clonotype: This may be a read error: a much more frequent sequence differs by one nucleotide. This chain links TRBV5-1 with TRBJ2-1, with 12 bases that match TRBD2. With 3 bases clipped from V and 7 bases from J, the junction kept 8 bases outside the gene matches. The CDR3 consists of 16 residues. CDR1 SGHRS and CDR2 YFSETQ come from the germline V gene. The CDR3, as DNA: TGCGCCAGCAGCTGGGGGACTAGCGGGTTGGTGAATGAGCAGTTCTTC. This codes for CASSWGTSGLVNEQFF.

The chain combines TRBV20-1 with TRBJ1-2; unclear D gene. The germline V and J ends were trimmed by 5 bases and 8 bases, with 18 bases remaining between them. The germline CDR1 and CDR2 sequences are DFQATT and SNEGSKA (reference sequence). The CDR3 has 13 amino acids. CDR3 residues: CSAPSSEFRGYTF. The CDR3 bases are TGCAGTGCTCCATCCTCCGAATTTAGGGGCTACACCTTC.

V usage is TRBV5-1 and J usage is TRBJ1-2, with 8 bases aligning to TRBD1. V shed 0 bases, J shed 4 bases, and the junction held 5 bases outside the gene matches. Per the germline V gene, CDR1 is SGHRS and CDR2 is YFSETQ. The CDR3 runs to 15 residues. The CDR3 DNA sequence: TGCGCCAGCAGCTTGGTGTGGGGGACAGGCTATGGCTACACCTTC. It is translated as CASSLVWGTGYGYTF.

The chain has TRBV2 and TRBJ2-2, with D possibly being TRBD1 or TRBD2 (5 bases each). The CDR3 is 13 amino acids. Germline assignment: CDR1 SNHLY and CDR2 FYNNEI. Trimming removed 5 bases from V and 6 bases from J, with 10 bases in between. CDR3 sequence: CASSSLGAGELFF. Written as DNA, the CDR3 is TGTGCCAGCAGTTCCCTGGGGGCCGGGGAGCTGTTTTTT.

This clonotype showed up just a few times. This CDR3 is CASSFEGGGGQFF. The CDR3 DNA follows: TGTGCCAGCAGTTTTGAGGGAGGCGGTGGGCAGTTCTTC. The chain has TRBV12-3 or TRBV12-4 and TRBJ2-1; weak D call: TRBD2 (6 bases). Trimming cost V 3 bases and J 12 bases, with 15 bases left between them. The length of the CDR3 is 13 residues.

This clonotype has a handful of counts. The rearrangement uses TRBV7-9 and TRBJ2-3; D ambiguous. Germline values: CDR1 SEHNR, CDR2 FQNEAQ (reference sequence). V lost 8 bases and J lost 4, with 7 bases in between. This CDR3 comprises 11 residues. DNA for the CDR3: TGTGCCAGCGGGGATTCAGATACGCAGTATTTT. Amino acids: CASGDSDTQYF. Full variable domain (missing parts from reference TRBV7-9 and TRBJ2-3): DTGVSQNPRHKITKRGQNVTFRCDPISEHNRLYWYRQTLGQGPEFLTYFQNEAQLEKSRLLSDRFSAERPKGSFSTLEIQRTEQGDSAMYLCASGDSDTQYFGPGTRLTVL.

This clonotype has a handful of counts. The CDR3 sequence: CSAQPLLTGAYEQYF. In DNA, the CDR3 is TGCAGTGCTCAACCCCTCTTGACAGGGGCCTACGAGCAGTACTTC. The chain uses TRBV20-1 and TRBJ2-7, with TRBD1 matching over 8 bases. The CDR3 runs 15 residues. Trimming at V came to 5 bases and at J to 2 bases, leaving 11 bases not matched to a gene. Per germline, CDR1 DFQATT and CDR2 SNEGSKA (reference sequence).

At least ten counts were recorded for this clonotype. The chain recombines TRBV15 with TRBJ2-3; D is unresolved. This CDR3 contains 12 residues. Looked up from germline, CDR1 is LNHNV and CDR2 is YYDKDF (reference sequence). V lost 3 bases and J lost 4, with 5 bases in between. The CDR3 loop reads CATSSDPDTQYF. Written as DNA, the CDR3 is TGTGCCACCAGCAGCGACCCAGATACGCAGTATTTT.

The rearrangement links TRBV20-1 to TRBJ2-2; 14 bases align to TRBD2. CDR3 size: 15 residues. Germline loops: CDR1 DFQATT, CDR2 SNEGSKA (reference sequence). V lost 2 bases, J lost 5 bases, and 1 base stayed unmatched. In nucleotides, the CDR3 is TGCAGTGCTAGAAGGACTAGCGGGAGGACCGGGGAGCTGTTTTTT. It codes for CSARRTSGRTGELFF.

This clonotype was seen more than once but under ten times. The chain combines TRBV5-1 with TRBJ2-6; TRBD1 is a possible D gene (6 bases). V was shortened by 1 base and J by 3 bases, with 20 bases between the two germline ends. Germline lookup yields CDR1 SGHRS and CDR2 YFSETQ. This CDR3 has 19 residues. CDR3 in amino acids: CASSLHSTGAGIGANVLTF. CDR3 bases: TGCGCCAGCAGCTTGCATTCGACAGGAGCCGGAATTGGGGCCAACGTCCTGACTTTC.

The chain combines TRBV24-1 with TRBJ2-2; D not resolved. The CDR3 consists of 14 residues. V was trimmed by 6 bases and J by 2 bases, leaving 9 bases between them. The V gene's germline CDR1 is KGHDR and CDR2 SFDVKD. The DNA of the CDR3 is TGTGCCACCAGTTCCGCAGAAAACACCGGGGAGCTGTTTTTT. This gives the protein CATSSAENTGELFF.

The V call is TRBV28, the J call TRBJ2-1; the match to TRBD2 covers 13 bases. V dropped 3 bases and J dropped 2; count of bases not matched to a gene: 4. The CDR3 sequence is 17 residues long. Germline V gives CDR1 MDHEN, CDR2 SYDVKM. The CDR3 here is CASSLTSGGRAYNEQFF. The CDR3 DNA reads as TGTGCCAGCAGTTTGACTAGCGGGGGGAGGGCCTACAATGAGCAGTTCTTC.

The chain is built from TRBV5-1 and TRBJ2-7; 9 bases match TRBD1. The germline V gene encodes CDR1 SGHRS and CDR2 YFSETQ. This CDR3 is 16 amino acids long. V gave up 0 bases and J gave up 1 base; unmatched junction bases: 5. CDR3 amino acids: CASSLGGQGASYEQYF. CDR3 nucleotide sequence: TGCGCCAGCAGCTTGGGGGGACAGGGCGCGTCCTACGAGCAGTACTTC.

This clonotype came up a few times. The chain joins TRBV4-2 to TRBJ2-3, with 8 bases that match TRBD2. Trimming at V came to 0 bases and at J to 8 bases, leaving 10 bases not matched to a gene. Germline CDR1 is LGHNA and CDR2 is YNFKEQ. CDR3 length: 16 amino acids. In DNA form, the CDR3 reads TGTGCCAGCAGCCAAGAATACGCGGGGGGTCAAGGTACGCAGTATTTT. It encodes CASSQEYAGGQGTQYF.

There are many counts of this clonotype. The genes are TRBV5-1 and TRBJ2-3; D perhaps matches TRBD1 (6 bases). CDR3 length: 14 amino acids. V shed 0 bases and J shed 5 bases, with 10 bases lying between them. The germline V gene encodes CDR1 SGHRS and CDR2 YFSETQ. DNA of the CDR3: TGCGCCAGCAGCTTGGAGAAGGGGGTAGATACGCAGTATTTT. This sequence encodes CASSLEKGVDTQYF.

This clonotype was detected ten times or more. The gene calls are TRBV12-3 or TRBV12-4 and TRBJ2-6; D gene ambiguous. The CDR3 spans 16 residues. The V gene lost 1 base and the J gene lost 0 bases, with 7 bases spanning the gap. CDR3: CASSLGHISGANVLTF. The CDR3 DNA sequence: TGTGCCAGCAGTTTAGGACACATCTCTGGGGCCAACGTCCTGACTTTC.

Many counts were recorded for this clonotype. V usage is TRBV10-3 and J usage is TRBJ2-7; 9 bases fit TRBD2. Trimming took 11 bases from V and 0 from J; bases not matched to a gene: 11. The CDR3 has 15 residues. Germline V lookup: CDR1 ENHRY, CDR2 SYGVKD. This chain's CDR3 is CASQAASGDSYEQYF. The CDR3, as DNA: TGTGCCTCCCAGGCGGCTAGCGGGGACTCCTACGAGCAGTACTTC.

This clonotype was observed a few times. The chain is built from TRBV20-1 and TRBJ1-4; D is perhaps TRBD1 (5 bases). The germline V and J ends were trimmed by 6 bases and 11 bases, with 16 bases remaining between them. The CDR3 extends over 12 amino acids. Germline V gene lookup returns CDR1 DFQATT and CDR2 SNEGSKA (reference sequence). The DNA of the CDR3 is TGCAGTGCGAAGAGAACGGGGGAGAAACTGTTTTTT. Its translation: CSAKRTGEKLFF.

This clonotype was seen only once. This CDR3 is CASSVRGGNEKLFF. DNA for the CDR3: TGTGCCAGCAGTGTACGGGGAGGTAATGAAAAACTGTTTTTT. The rearrangement links TRBV6-1 to TRBJ1-4; D not resolved. CDR1 MNHNS and CDR2 SASEGT come from the germline V gene. V lost 4 bases and J 4 bases, leaving 10 bases between the germline ends. The CDR3 consists of 14 residues.

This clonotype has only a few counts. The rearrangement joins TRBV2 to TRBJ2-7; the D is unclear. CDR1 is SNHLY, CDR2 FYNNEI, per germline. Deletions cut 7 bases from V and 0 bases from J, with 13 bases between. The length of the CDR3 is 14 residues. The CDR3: CASIGVSGSYEQYF. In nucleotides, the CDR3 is TGTGCCAGCATAGGAGTTTCAGGCTCCTACGAGCAGTACTTC.

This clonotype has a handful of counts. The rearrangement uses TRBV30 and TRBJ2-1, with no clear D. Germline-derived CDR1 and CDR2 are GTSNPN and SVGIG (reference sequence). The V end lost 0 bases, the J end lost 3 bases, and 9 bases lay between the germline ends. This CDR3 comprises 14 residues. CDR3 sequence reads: CAWSVKGFYNEQFF. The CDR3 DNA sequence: TGTGCCTGGAGTGTAAAGGGATTCTACAATGAGCAGTTCTTC.